This entry lists 22 T cell receptor beta chains sequenced from one sample in a study of CD8 T cells in Susac syndrome. Roughly 0.45 to 1 ug RNA was reverse transcribed with random hexamers. TCRdb recomputed calls from the immunoSEQ multiplex PCR reads with MiXCR, one row per CDR3 protein. Here the sample spans 250,000 to 350,000 distinct CDR3 sequences, just over 90% being singletons. Sequencing was performed on CD4+ T cells from PBMCs. The source of these receptors is a human donor with multiple sclerosis.

V gene TRBV20-1 combines with J gene TRBJ2-7; 7 positions agree with TRBD2. Trimming at V came to 6 bases and at J to 3 bases, leaving 14 bases not matched to a gene. Germline CDR1 reads DFQATT; CDR2 reads SNEGSKA (reference sequence). The CDR3 contains 15 residues. The CDR3 region is CSAQRGRGGGYEQYF. In DNA, the CDR3 is TGCAGTGCCCAAAGAGGGAGGGGAGGAGGCTACGAGCAGTACTTC.

This chain joins TRBV2 and TRBJ2-7; TRBD1 is a possible D gene (5 bases). The ends were cut back, 8 bases at V and 3 bases at J, with 14 bases in the middle. Germline loops: CDR1 SNHLY, CDR2 FYNNEI. CDR3 size: 13 residues. CDR3 DNA: TGTGCCAGCTCGGTGAACAGGCGCTACGAGCAGTACTTC. Protein sequence: CASSVNRRYEQYF.

The CDR3, as DNA: TGTGCCAGCAGCTTAGCCGGGACTGGAAACACCATATATTTT. It encodes CASSLAGTGNTIYF. This chain uses TRBV7-9 with TRBJ1-3; no definite D call. This CDR3 is built from 14 residues. Germline V gene lookup returns CDR1 SEHNR and CDR2 FQNEAQ (reference sequence). V was pared by 0 bases and J by 2 bases, with 5 bases between. Based on the CDR3 plus reference TRBV7-9 and TRBJ1-3, the full variable domain is DTGVSQNPRHKITKRGQNVTFRCDPISEHNRLYWYRQTLGQGPEFLTYFQNEAQLEKSRLLSDRFSAERPKGSFSTLEIQRTEQGDSAMYLCASSLAGTGNTIYFGEGSWLTVV.

The chain combines TRBV7-2 with TRBJ2-4, with TRBD1 matching 9 bases. Germline assignment: CDR1 SGHTA and CDR2 FQGNSA. This CDR3 is built from 16 residues. The V gene end was trimmed by 5 bases and the J gene end by 5 bases; junction bases not matched to a gene: 10. CDR3 region: CASSPSPGTGQNIQYF. The CDR3 DNA is TGTGCCAGCAGCCCAAGTCCCGGGACAGGGCAAAACATTCAGTACTTC.

This chain's CDR3 is CASSHSGTGGYGYTF. CDR3 sequence (DNA): TGTGCCAGCAGTCATTCCGGGACAGGAGGTTATGGCTACACCTTC. The chain links TRBV28 to TRBJ1-2, with 8 bases aligning to TRBD1. V gave up 5 bases and J gave up 5 bases; unmatched junction bases: 10. This CDR3 region has 15 residues. Germline V gene lookup returns CDR1 MDHEN and CDR2 SYDVKM.

V is TRBV20-1 and J is TRBJ1-2; 11 bases agree with TRBD1. This CDR3 contains 14 residues. The germline gives CDR1 DFQATT, CDR2 SNEGSKA (reference sequence). J lost 7 bases, V lost 1 base, and 5 bases had no gene match. The DNA for the CDR3 is TGCAGTGCTAGAGGAACCGGGACAGGGGGTGGCTACACCTTC. Protein: CSARGTGTGGGYTF.

The rearrangement uses TRBV19 and TRBJ2-1; tentatively, D is TRBD1 (6 bases). Germline CDR1 LNHDA, CDR2 SQIVND (reference sequence). The CDR3 runs to 13 residues. V was pared by 11 bases and J by 8 bases, with 19 bases between. The CDR3 DNA is TGTGCCTCGAAGTCTACAGGGAAGCATGAGCAGTTCTTC. This translates into CASKSTGKHEQFF.

The chain carries TRBV7-2 and TRBJ1-1; the D gene is possibly TRBD1 (5 bases). V lost 0 bases, J lost 6 bases, and 8 bases lay in between. Germline assignment: CDR1 SGHTA and CDR2 FQGNSA. The CDR3 covers 13 residues. The CDR3 region is CASSLARGPEAFF. CDR3 coding DNA: TGTGCCAGCAGCTTAGCACGGGGACCTGAAGCTTTCTTT.

V and J are TRBV7-2 and TRBJ2-5; a weak D match, TRBD1 (5 bases). This CDR3 region has 15 residues. Between the trimmed V and J ends, which lost 1 base and 0 bases, there was a span of 9 bases. The germline CDR1 and CDR2 sequences are SGHTA and FQGNSA. The CDR3: CASSLVQGYQETQYF. CDR3 nucleotides: TGTGCCAGCAGCTTAGTTCAGGGATACCAAGAGACCCAGTACTTC.

This chain links TRBV11-3 with TRBJ1-2; no clear D gene. The CDR3 is 15 residues long. Trimming stripped 3 bases from V and 0 bases from J, with 11 bases between. CDR1 is SGHNT, CDR2 YENEEA, per germline. For the CDR3, the DNA is TGTGCCAGCAGCTTTGGTGGGGAGACTAACTATGGCTACACCTTC. Translated, it gives CASSFGGETNYGYTF.

This chain uses TRBV18 with TRBJ2-1; TRBD1 matches 8 bases. The CDR3 spans 19 residues. CDR1 and CDR2 (germline): KGHSH, LQKENI. V was clipped by 1 base and J by 1 base; unmatched bases: 12. The CDR3, as DNA: TGTGCCAGCTCACCACGGGGCACAGACAGGGGCCGATCCTACAATGAGCAGTTCTTC. It codes for CASSPRGTDRGRSYNEQFF. The whole variable domain, remainder taken from reference TRBV18 and TRBJ2-1, is NAGVMQNPRHLVRRRGQEARLRCSPMKGHSHVYWYRQLPEEGLKFMVYLQKENIIDESGMPKERFSAEFPKEGPSILRIQQVVRGDSAAYFCASSPRGTDRGRSYNEQFFGPGTRLTVL.

The chain couples TRBV27 to TRBJ2-3; perhaps TRBD2 as D (6 bases). V lost 0 bases and J lost 1, with 11 bases in between. Germline V gives CDR1 MNHEY, CDR2 SMNVEV (reference sequence). The CDR3 covers 16 residues. Here the CDR3 DNA reads TGTGCCAGCAGTTTATCCGCCCGGAGGGGCACAGATACGCAGTATTTT. Residues: CASSLSARRGTDTQYF.

The CDR3 spells CSARVRDTKQYF. The CDR3 bases are TGCAGTGCTAGAGTCCGGGACACAAAGCAGTACTTC. V usage is TRBV20-1 and J usage is TRBJ2-7, with D possibly matching TRBD1 (6 bases). This CDR3 is built from 12 residues. The V gene lost 1 base and the J gene lost 8 bases, with 12 bases spanning the gap. The germline CDR1 and CDR2 sequences are DFQATT and SNEGSKA (reference sequence).

V is TRBV9 and J is TRBJ2-1; 10 bases are a match to TRBD2. Looked up from germline, CDR1 is SGDLS and CDR2 is YYNGEE. The CDR3 has 16 residues. V shed 5 bases and J 7 bases; nucleotides not matched to a gene: 12. CDR3: CASRKGIAGGGNEQFF. The CDR3 coding sequence is TGTGCCAGCAGGAAGGGGATAGCGGGGGGAGGGAATGAGCAGTTCTTC.

The V and J genes are TRBV5-5 and TRBJ1-2, with 10 bases that match TRBD1. Germline V gene lookup returns CDR1 SGHKS and CDR2 YYEKEE (reference sequence). The ends lost 3 bases at V and 4 bases at J; junction bases unmatched: 9. The CDR3 contains 16 residues. CDR3 residues: CASSSWTGGISYGYTF. In nucleotides, the CDR3 is TGTGCCAGCAGCTCGTGGACAGGGGGAATAAGCTATGGCTACACCTTC.

This clonotype was recorded only once. The chain has TRBV9 and TRBJ2-5, with 8 bases lining up with TRBD2. V gave up 0 bases and J gave up 5 bases; unmatched junction bases: 12. The CDR3 length is 17 residues. CDR1 and CDR2 (germline): SGDLS, YYNGEE. CDR3 residues: CASSVDLSAGGRETQYF. The CDR3, as DNA: TGTGCCAGCAGCGTAGATCTTTCTGCGGGGGGCCGGGAGACCCAGTACTTC. Using reference TRBV9 and TRBJ2-5 for the parts outside the CDR3, the full variable domain is DSGVTQTPKHLITATGQRVTLRCSPRSGDLSVYWYQQSLDQGLQFLIQYYNGEERAKGNILERFSAQQFPDLHSELNLSSLELGDSALYFCASSVDLSAGGRETQYFGPGTRLLVL.

The V call is TRBV7-2, the J call TRBJ1-5; D call uncertain. The CDR3 has 14 residues. CDR1 SGHTA and CDR2 FQGNSA come from the germline V gene. Trimming took 2 bases from V and 2 from J, leaving 7 bases between them. The CDR3 nucleotides read TGTGCCAGCAGCTTAACTCGCGGCAATCAGCCCCAGCATTTT. Amino acids: CASSLTRGNQPQHF.

The V and J genes are TRBV7-2 and TRBJ1-5; TRBD1 is a possible D gene (5 bases). This CDR3 contains 14 residues. V lost 1 base to trimming and J lost 3 bases, with 7 bases between them. Per the germline V gene, CDR1 is SGHTA and CDR2 is FQGNSA. CDR3 DNA: TGTGCCAGCAGCTTAGGGGGCCACAATCAGCCCCAGCATTTT. This codes for CASSLGGHNQPQHF. Variable domain in full (rest from reference TRBV7-2 and TRBJ1-5): GAGVSQSPSNKVTEKGKDVELRCDPISGHTALYWYRQSLGQGLEFLIYFQGNSAPDKSGLPSDRFSAERTGGSVSTLTIQRTQQEDSAVYLCASSLGGHNQPQHFGDGTRLSIL.

This clonotype was counted a few times. CDR3 amino acids: CASSLVSTTDTQYF. As DNA, the CDR3 is TGTGCCAGCAGCTTAGTGTCTACCACAGATACGCAGTATTTT. V is TRBV7-3 and J is TRBJ2-3; D unresolved. V lost 2 bases, J lost 2 bases, and 8 bases lay in between. CDR3 size: 14 residues. Looked up from germline, CDR1 is SGHTA and CDR2 is FQGTGA.

The chain recombines TRBV7-2 with TRBJ2-3, with 11 bases identical to TRBD2. The CDR3 covers 17 residues. Looked up from germline, CDR1 is SGHTA and CDR2 is FQGNSA. Trimming cost V 5 bases and J 4 bases; bases outside gene matches: 11. In DNA, the CDR3 is TGTGCCAGCAGCCGAACGGTACTAGCGGGAGTTGCAGATACGCAGTATTTT. This codes for CASSRTVLAGVADTQYF.

This chain joins TRBV27 and TRBJ2-7; either TRBD1 or TRBD2 may supply D (5 bases each). CDR1 MNHEY and CDR2 SMNVEV come from the germline V gene (reference sequence). Trimming pared 5 bases from V and 6 bases from J, leaving 20 bases between. The CDR3 is 15 residues long. The CDR3 DNA reads TGTGCCAGCAGTACCCCGGGAAAGGGGCGTAGCGAGCAGTACTTC. Translated, it gives CASSTPGKGRSEQYF.

This chain connects TRBV29-1 to TRBJ2-1, with 14 bases lining up with TRBD2. The CDR3 consists of 13 residues. Germline loops: CDR1 SQVTM, CDR2 ANQGSEA. With 6 bases clipped from V and 10 bases from J, the junction kept 5 bases outside the gene matches. The CDR3 is CSVGLAGVEEQFF. The CDR3 bases are TGCAGCGTGGGACTAGCGGGAGTAGAGGAGCAGTTCTTC.